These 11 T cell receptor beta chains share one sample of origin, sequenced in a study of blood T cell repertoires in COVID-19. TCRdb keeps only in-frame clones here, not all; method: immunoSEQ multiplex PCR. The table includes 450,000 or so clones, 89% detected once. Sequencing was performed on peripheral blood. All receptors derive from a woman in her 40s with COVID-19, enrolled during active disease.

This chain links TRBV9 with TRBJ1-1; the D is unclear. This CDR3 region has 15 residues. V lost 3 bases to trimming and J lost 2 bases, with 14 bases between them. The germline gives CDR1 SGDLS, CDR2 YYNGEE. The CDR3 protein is CASSAIKEGNTEAFF. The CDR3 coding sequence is TGTGCCAGCAGCGCCATCAAAGAGGGTAACACTGAAGCTTTCTTT. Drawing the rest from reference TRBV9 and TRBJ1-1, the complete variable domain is DSGVTQTPKHLITATGQRVTLRCSPRSGDLSVYWYQQSLDQGLQFLIQYYNGEERAKGNILERFSAQQFPDLHSELNLSSLELGDSALYFCASSAIKEGNTEAFFGQGTRLTVV.

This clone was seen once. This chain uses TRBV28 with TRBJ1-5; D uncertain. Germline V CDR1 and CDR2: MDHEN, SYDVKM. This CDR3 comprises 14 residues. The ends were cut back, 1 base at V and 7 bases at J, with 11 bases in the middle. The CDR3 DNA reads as TGTGCCAGCAGTTTATTATTAGGGAGGCAGCCCCAGCATTTT. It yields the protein CASSLLLGRQPQHF.

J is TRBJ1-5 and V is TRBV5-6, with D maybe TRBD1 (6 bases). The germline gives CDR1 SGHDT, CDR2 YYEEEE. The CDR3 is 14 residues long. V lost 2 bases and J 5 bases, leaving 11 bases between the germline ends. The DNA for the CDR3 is TGTGCCAGCAGCTTCGTCAGGGGAGATCAGCCCCAGCATTTT. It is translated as CASSFVRGDQPQHF.

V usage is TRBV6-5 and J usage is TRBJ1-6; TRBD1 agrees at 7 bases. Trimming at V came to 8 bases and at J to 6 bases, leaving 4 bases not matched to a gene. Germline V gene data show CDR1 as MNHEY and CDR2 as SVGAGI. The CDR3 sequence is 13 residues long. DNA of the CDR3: TGTGCCAGCGGCAGGGACAGTAATTCACCCCTCCACTTT. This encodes CASGRDSNSPLHF.

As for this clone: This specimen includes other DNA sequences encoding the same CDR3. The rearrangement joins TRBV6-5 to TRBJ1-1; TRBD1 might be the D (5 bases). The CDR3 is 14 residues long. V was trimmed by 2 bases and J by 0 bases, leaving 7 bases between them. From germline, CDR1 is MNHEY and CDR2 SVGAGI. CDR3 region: CASSYRGMNTEAFF. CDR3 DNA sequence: TGTGCCAGCAGTTACCGGGGGATGAACACTGAAGCTTTCTTT.

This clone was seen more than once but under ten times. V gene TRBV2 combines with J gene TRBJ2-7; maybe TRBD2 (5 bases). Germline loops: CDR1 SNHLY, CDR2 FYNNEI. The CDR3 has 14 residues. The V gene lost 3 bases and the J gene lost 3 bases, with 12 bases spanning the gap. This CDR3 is CASSDRGRVYEQYF. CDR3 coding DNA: TGTGCCAGCAGTGACCGGGGAAGAGTCTACGAGCAGTACTTC.

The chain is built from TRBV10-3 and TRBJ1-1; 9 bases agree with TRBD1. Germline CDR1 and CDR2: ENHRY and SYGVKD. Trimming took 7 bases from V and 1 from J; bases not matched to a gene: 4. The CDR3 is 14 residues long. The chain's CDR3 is CAITGDRENTEAFF. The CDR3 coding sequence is TGTGCCATCACTGGGGACAGGGAGAACACTGAAGCTTTCTTT.

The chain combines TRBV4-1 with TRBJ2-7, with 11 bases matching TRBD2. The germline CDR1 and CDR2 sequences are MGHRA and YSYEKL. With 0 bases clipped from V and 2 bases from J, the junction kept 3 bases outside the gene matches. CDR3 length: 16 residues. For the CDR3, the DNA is TGCGCCAGCAGCCAAGATGTGACTAGCGGGGCCTACGAGCAGTACTTC. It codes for CASSQDVTSGAYEQYF.

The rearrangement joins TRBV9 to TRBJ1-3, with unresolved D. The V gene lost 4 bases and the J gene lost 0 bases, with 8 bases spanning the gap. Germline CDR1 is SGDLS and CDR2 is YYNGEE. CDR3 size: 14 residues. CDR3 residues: CASSLTFSGNTIYF. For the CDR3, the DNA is TGTGCCAGCAGCCTAACTTTCTCTGGAAACACCATATATTTT.

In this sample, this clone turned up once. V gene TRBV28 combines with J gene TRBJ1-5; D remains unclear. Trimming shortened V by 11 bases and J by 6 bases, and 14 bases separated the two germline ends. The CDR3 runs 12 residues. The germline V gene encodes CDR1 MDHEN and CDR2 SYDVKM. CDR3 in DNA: TGTGCCGGAGGCCTCTCTAGTCAGCCCCAGCATTTT. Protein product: CAGGLSSQPQHF.

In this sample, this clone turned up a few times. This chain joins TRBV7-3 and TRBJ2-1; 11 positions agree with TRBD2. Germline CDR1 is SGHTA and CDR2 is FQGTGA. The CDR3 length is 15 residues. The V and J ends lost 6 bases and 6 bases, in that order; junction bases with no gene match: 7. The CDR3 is CASSLAGGPTNEQFF. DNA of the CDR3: TGTGCCAGCAGTTTAGCGGGGGGGCCTACCAATGAGCAGTTCTTC.